The 2 T cell receptor beta chains listed next were all sequenced from one sample in a study of prognosis after radiotherapy for stage I lung cancer. Two-round multiplex PCR amplified TCR beta CDR3 from genomic DNA. Primers targeting each individual TRBV and TRBJ gene were applied in first-round PCR. From the multiplex PCR reads, TCRdb called clonotypes with MiXCR, one entry per CDR3 protein. The repertoire holds about 17,000 distinct CDR3 sequences, over 15% seen once, with around two fifths in the top ten. The sequenced sample was PBMCs, obtained before or after stereotactic body radiation therapy (not recorded which). These receptors all come from a donor over 45 with non-small cell lung cancer.

This clonotype was counted ten times or more. This chain links TRBV6-1 with TRBJ2-7; the match to TRBD1 covers 7 bases. V dropped 5 bases and J dropped 0; count of bases not matched to a gene: 7. This CDR3 is 15 amino acids long. Germline values: CDR1 MNHNS, CDR2 SASEGT. Written as DNA, the CDR3 is TGTGCCAGCAGTAGCCAGACAGGGAGCTCCTACGAGCAGTACTTC. Translated, it gives CASSSQTGSSYEQYF.

There are many counts of this clonotype. The V call is TRBV11-1, the J call TRBJ2-1; D is uncertain. CDR3 length: 17 residues. V was trimmed by 4 bases and J by 4 bases, leaving 20 bases between them. CDR1 SGHAT and CDR2 FQDESV come from the germline V gene (reference sequence). This CDR3 reads CASSSTLANPGYNEQFF. In nucleotides, the CDR3 is TGTGCCAGCAGCTCAACTCTCGCCAATCCTGGTTACAATGAGCAGTTCTTC.